This T cell receptor beta chain comes out of a study of cytomegalovirus exposure and HLA in healthy donors. Study as a whole: Approximately 85 million unique TCRs from HLA-typed donors were held in an early data release. Of several hundred genotyped donors, more than 75% grouped in the Caucasian-associated ancestry cluster.

On this clone itself: No antigen is known for it.

Study-wide findings and caveats: Some V segments, TRBV6-2 and TRBV6-3 among them, were indistinguishable and were therefore excluded. CMV serostatus alone was available as immune exposure information.

Germline V gene sequence: CDR1 SGHAT, CDR2 FQDESV (reference sequence). There are 14 residues in the CDR3. V was clipped by 3 bases and J by 1 base, with 9 bases between them. Use of 60 Vbeta and 13 Jbeta primers characterized the PCR. The method was immunoSEQ multiplex PCR; TCRdb's version includes in-frame clones alone and lacks a portion of them. The table lists 80,000 or so clones, over 65% of them singletons, with approximately 20% in the top ten. The chain employs TRBV11-1 and TRBJ2-5; D gene ambiguous. The sequencing sample was made of PBMCs. This receptor was obtained from a man younger than 45 in good health and CMV-seropositive. The CDR3, as DNA: TGTGCCAGCAGCTTGCAGGCCGTCCAAGAGACCCAGTACTTC. Translation gives CASSLQAVQETQYF.